This entry concerns a single T cell receptor (beta chain). Its antigen is undetermined. Purities in excess of 95% were seen in all sorted populations. CDR3 length: 15 amino acids. The germline CDR1 and CDR2 sequences are SNHLY and FYNNEI. The V end was cut by 7 bases, the J end by 4 bases, with 16 bases between. The sample belongs to a study of beta chain features in type 1 diabetes. Study-wide points: A possible short-template PCR bias applies equally to patients and controls. High TCR expression in some cells could lead to their over-representation in cDNA sequencing.

All of the isolated RNA was reverse transcribed, so expressed TCRB transcripts were sequenced. About 3.3 million reads, on average, came from each naive, central memory and regulatory T cell sample. Using immunoSEQ multiplex PCR, the repertoire was profiled, and TCRdb retains in-frame clones only, with some absent. The sample shows 900,000 or so clones, roughly 17% of them seen only once. The sample consisted of naive CD4+ T cells from blood. This receptor was identified in a woman aged 18-29 years in good health. This chain connects TRBV2 to TRBJ2-2; D is possibly TRBD2 (5 bases). The CDR3 DNA is TGTGCCAGCAACGAACTAGGATCGGGCACCGGGGAGCTGTTTTTT. Translation gives CASNELGSGTGELFF.